What follows are 21 T cell receptor beta chains derived from one specimen sequenced in a study of blood T cell repertoires in COVID-19. Sequencing used immunoSEQ multiplex PCR; TCRdb keeps in-frame clones, though not all of them. This table holds under 300,000 clones, approximately 84% found once. The sequenced sample was peripheral blood. These receptors all come from a man aged 50-60 years with acute or convalescent COVID-19.

This clone was seen only once. V usage is TRBV3-1 (or the pseudogene TRBV3-2) and J usage is TRBJ1-2; maybe TRBD1 (5 bases). Trimming stripped 4 bases from V and 0 bases from J, with 15 bases between. The CDR3 has 16 residues. The germline CDR1 and CDR2 sequences are LGHDT and YNNKEL (reference sequence). Written as DNA, the CDR3 is TGTGCCAGCAGCCGGAAAACAGGTTTCTCTAACTATGGCTACACCTTC. Translated, it gives CASSRKTGFSNYGYTF.

The chain couples TRBV19 to TRBJ1-1, with a tentative D call TRBD1 (6 bases). The CDR3 has 16 residues. The germline CDR1 and CDR2 sequences are LNHDA and SQIVND (reference sequence). Trimming left V 5 bases short and J 1 base short, with 17 bases between. CDR3 loop: CASSPRPPRGNTEAFF. For the CDR3, the DNA is TGTGCCAGTAGTCCCCGCCCCCCCAGGGGGAACACTGAAGCTTTCTTT.

This clone has just a few counts. This rearrangement joins TRBV7-3 to TRBJ2-2; D is unclear. This CDR3 contains 16 residues. V shed 5 bases and J shed 2 bases, with 15 bases lying between them. CDR1 and CDR2 (germline): SGHTA, FQGTGA. In nucleotides, the CDR3 is TGTGCCAGCAGCCCATTGCTACGCGAAAACACCGGGGAGCTGTTTTTT. Translation: CASSPLLRENTGELFF.

The chain couples TRBV5-4 to TRBJ1-2; TRBD1 might be the D (6 bases). Germline CDR1 SGHNT, CDR2 YYREEE (reference sequence). Trimming took off 4 bases at V and 0 bases at J, with 19 bases between the two ends. The CDR3 is made up of 17 amino acids. Written as DNA, the CDR3 is TGTGCCAGCAGCCCCGGGACACGGCGTACCTCTAACTATGGCTACACCTTC. Protein sequence: CASSPGTRRTSNYGYTF. The full variable domain, in which reference TRBV5-4 and TRBJ1-2 provide the parts outside the CDR3, is ETGVTQSPTHLIKTRGQQVTLRCSSQSGHNTVSWYQQALGQGPQFIFQYYREEENGRGNFPPRFSGLQFPNYSSELNVNALELDDSALYLCASSPGTRRTSNYGYTFGSGTRLTVV.

DNA of the CDR3: TGTGCCAGCATGCGACAGGGGACTAATGAAAAACTGTTTTTT. It yields the protein CASMRQGTNEKLFF. The chain has TRBV3-1 (or the pseudogene TRBV3-2) and TRBJ1-4; TRBD1 aligns across 8 bases. This CDR3 is built from 14 residues. Germline CDR1 LGHDT, CDR2 YNNKEL (reference sequence). J was trimmed by 2 bases and V by 7 bases; bases with no gene match: 3.

V and J are TRBV6-6 and TRBJ2-2, with a weak D call TRBD1 (6 bases). The germline V gene has CDR1 MNHNY and CDR2 SVGAGI (reference sequence). Trimming took off 5 bases at V and 4 bases at J, with 20 bases between the two ends. The CDR3 is 17 residues long. CDR3 DNA sequence: TGTGCCAGCAGTCTCCAGCCAGGGGCGTCGAGCACCGGGGAGCTGTTTTTT. Protein sequence: CASSLQPGASSTGELFF.

The chain recombines TRBV30 with TRBJ1-3, with 10 bases that match TRBD1. V lost 8 bases and J lost 2; bases outside the gene matches: 3. The CDR3 covers 13 residues. Germline V lookup: CDR1 GTSNPN, CDR2 SVGIG (reference sequence). This CDR3 reads CAADRGPGNTIYF. In nucleotides, the CDR3 is TGTGCCGCCGACAGGGGGCCTGGAAACACCATATATTTT.

This rearrangement joins TRBV6-4 to TRBJ2-1; TRBD2 agrees at 11 bases. The germline V gene has CDR1 MRHNA and CDR2 SNTAGT. CDR3 length equals 15 residues. Trimming took 6 bases from V and 7 from J; bases not matched to a gene: 8. CDR3 DNA sequence: TGTGCCAGCAGCCTAACTAGCGGGAGTAATAATGAGCAGTTCTTC. Its protein product is CASSLTSGSNNEQFF.

The chain employs TRBV6-5 and TRBJ1-1; 7 bases fit TRBD1. CDR3 length: 16 residues. The J segment lost 1 base and the V segment lost 4 bases, leaving 9 bases of the junction unmatched. CDR1 is MNHEY and CDR2 is SVGAGI in the germline V gene. CDR3 nucleotide sequence: TGTGCCAGCAGTTCCGAGACAGGGCCCCCGAACACTGAAGCTTTCTTT. Protein product: CASSSETGPPNTEAFF.

This clone was found a few times. The rearrangement uses TRBV4-1 and TRBJ2-2; 11 bases are a match to TRBD1. Germline V gene lookup returns CDR1 MGHRA and CDR2 YSYEKL. The junction had 5 bases not matched to a gene; V was cut back by 2 bases and J by 6 bases. The CDR3 runs 16 residues. CDR3 coding DNA: TGCGCCAGCAGCCAAATCCGGGACAGGGGGGCCGGGGAGCTGTTTTTT. Protein sequence: CASSQIRDRGAGELFF.

This clone appeared once. V usage is TRBV6-5 and J usage is TRBJ1-1; D might be TRBD1 (5 bases). V lost 5 bases, J lost 0 bases, and 10 bases lay in between. The germline V gene encodes CDR1 MNHEY and CDR2 SVGAGI. The length of the CDR3 is 14 residues. This CDR3 is CASSTLTVNTEAFF. CDR3 in DNA: TGTGCCAGCAGTACCTTGACAGTGAACACTGAAGCTTTCTTT.

The genes are TRBV15 and TRBJ1-2; 8 bases are shared with TRBD1. Germline CDR1 reads LNHNV; CDR2 reads YYDKDF (reference sequence). The CDR3 runs to 13 residues. The V segment lost 1 base and the J segment 8 bases; nucleotides outside the gene matches: 3. CDR3 in amino acids: CATSRVQGDGYTF. CDR3 DNA: TGTGCCACCAGCAGAGTACAGGGGGACGGCTACACCTTC.

V usage is TRBV24-1 and J usage is TRBJ1-2, with TRBD1 matching over 7 bases. Per germline, CDR1 KGHDR and CDR2 SFDVKD. The V gene end was trimmed by 4 bases and the J gene end by 7 bases; junction bases not matched to a gene: 5. The CDR3 is 13 amino acids. CDR3 sequence: CATSDGQEGGYTF. DNA of the CDR3: TGTGCCACCAGTGACGGACAGGAGGGTGGCTACACCTTC.

V and J are TRBV30 and TRBJ1-6; D is uncertain. Trimming stripped 0 bases from V and 9 bases from J, with 12 bases between. The CDR3 length is 14 residues. Germline CDR1 reads GTSNPN; CDR2 reads SVGIG (reference sequence). The CDR3 spells CAWSVNSVVSPLHF. The CDR3, as DNA: TGTGCCTGGAGTGTAAATTCCGTCGTTTCACCCCTCCACTTT.

About this clone itself: This same CDR3 is encoded by further DNA sequences in the sample. The V and J genes are TRBV14 and TRBJ2-2; D perhaps matches TRBD1 (6 bases). The CDR3 consists of 14 residues. Germline-derived CDR1 and CDR2 are SGHDN and FVKESK. Trimming cost V 0 bases and J 6 bases, with 8 bases left between them. The CDR3 nucleotides are TGTGCCAGCAGCCAAGACAGGGGAGCCGGGGAGCTGTTTTTT. This translates into CASSQDRGAGELFF.

This clone has just one count. The CDR3 DNA follows: TGTGCCAGCAGCTTAACCGGGACAGGGAATGAAAAACTGTTTTTT. This gives the protein CASSLTGTGNEKLFF. The V gene is TRBV7-9, the J gene TRBJ1-4; 9 positions agree with TRBD1. Unmatched junction bases numbered 3, after V lost 2 bases and J lost 5 bases. The germline V gene has CDR1 SEHNR and CDR2 FQNEAQ (reference sequence). The CDR3 contains 15 residues.

The chain employs TRBV5-1 and TRBJ2-1; 7 nucleotides align to TRBD1. Germline lookup yields CDR1 SGHRS and CDR2 YFSETQ. CDR3 length: 15 residues. With V trimmed by 0 bases and J by 4 bases, 4 bases remained unmatched. For the CDR3, the DNA is TGCGCCAGCAGCTTGGAGGGGGCAGTGTACAATGAGCAGTTCTTC. Protein sequence: CASSLEGAVYNEQFF.

This clone was observed once. The chain couples TRBV15 to TRBJ2-2, with a weak D call TRBD2 (6 bases). The germline V gene encodes CDR1 LNHNV and CDR2 YYDKDF (reference sequence). V was pared by 4 bases and J by 6 bases, with 9 bases between. The CDR3 is 13 amino acids. CDR3 sequence: CATSMWGAGELFF. CDR3 coding DNA: TGTGCCACCAGCATGTGGGGGGCCGGGGAGCTGTTTTTT.

V is TRBV10-1 and J is TRBJ2-1; 7 nucleotides line up with TRBD1. This CDR3 is 14 amino acids long. J was trimmed by 5 bases and V by 8 bases; bases with no gene match: 9. Germline V gene sequence: CDR1 WNHNN, CDR2 SYGVQD (reference sequence). The CDR3 DNA reads TGCGCCAGCCAGGGACAGCCACCTAACAATGAGCAGTTCTTC. It encodes CASQGQPPNNEQFF.

The chain carries TRBV25-1 and TRBJ1-1, with D tentatively TRBD1 (6 bases). The V end was cut by 7 bases, the J end by 6 bases, with 18 bases between. The CDR3 covers 14 residues. The germline V gene has CDR1 MGHDK and CDR2 SYGVNS. The CDR3 region has the DNA TGTGCCAGCAACCCCTCCCAGGGGTACGCTGAAGCTTTCTTT. It encodes CASNPSQGYAEAFF.

The chain carries TRBV6-6 and TRBJ2-7; tentative D call: TRBD1 (6 bases). The CDR3 consists of 14 residues. CDR1 MNHNY and CDR2 SVGAGI come from the germline V gene (reference sequence). The ends were cut back, 6 bases at V and 3 bases at J, with 15 bases in the middle. In nucleotides, the CDR3 is TGTGCCAGCAGCCTAGGGACAAAAAGCTACGAGCAGTACTTC. Translating gives CASSLGTKSYEQYF.